Below, one TCR beta chain is given with its context. This sample stems from a study of blood T cell repertoires in COVID-19. Original handling: Amplified reference gene primers provided the basis for estimating nucleated cell counts. Method: immunoSEQ multiplex PCR; TCRdb's copy keeps in-frame clones and lacks some. That table is the source of V, J and clone size, and D and trimming were worked out from the DNA. The sample includes tens of thousands of clones, over 75% seen only once; the top ten take 7% to 9.5%. The TCR was taken from a human donor in a cohort sampled during active COVID-19. The sequenced sample was peripheral blood.

The CDR3 DNA is TGTGCCAGCAGCGTAGCTGGGGCGGGAGCCCTTGGGTCAGATACGCAGTATTTT. It translates to CASSVAGAGALGSDTQYF. The V call is TRBV9, the J call TRBJ2-3; 7 nucleotides agree with TRBD2. V lost 0 bases and J lost 4; bases outside the gene matches: 14. Germline assignment: CDR1 SGDLS and CDR2 YYNGEE. The CDR3 totals 18 residues. The variable domain in full, with the rest retrieved from reference TRBV9 and TRBJ2-3, is DSGVTQTPKHLITATGQRVTLRCSPRSGDLSVYWYQQSLDQGLQFLIQYYNGEERAKGNILERFSAQQFPDLHSELNLSSLELGDSALYFCASSVAGAGALGSDTQYFGPGTRLTVL.